This T cell receptor (beta chain) is from a study of blood T cell repertoires in COVID-19. Turning to the study itself: Samples of COVID-19 (acute and convalescent) were obtained from the United States, Italy and Spain. In each case, the material was cDNA or gDNA derived from T cells, B-cell-depleted T cells, or PBMCs.

Authors' methods: Amplified reference gene primers provided the basis for estimating nucleated cell counts. Generated by immunoSEQ multiplex PCR, the TCRdb table keeps only in-frame clones and is missing some. The V and J calls and clone size are taken from that table; D and trimming were inferred from the DNA. The data hold 150,000 or so clones, with about 86% observed a single time. This clone appeared a few times. The V and J ends lost 7 bases and 6 bases, in that order; junction bases with no gene match: 11. This CDR3 has 13 amino acids. Germline CDR1 SQVTM, CDR2 ANQGSEA. Source material: peripheral blood. This sequence joins TRBV29-1 and TRBJ1-2, with TRBD1 identical over 7 bases. The receptor was isolated from a woman aged 55 to 70 with acute or convalescent COVID-19. The CDR3 loop is CSAQTGPYDGYTF. The CDR3 nucleotides read TGCAGCGCTCAGACAGGGCCATATGATGGCTACACCTTC.